Included here is one T cell receptor (beta chain) sequence, with context. The entry originates in a study of control samples from healthy donors and cancer patients. V was trimmed by 4 bases and J by 7 bases, leaving 13 bases between them. The CDR3 runs 14 residues. Germline V gene sequence: CDR1 LGHDT, CDR2 YNNKEL (reference sequence). This table comes from immunoSEQ multiplex PCR, and its TCRdb copy is limited to in-frame clones, with some not included. Of around 64,000 clones listed, approximately 89% are singletons. Source material: PBMCs. The TCR sequence derives from a man aged 60 to 75 with colorectal cancer. This chain links TRBV3-1 (or the pseudogene TRBV3-2) with TRBJ2-2; D may correspond to TRBD1 or TRBD2 (6 bases each). The CDR3 sequence: CASSPTGAGGELFF. CDR3 in DNA: TGTGCCAGCAGCCCAACGGGGGCCGGCGGGGAGCTGTTTTTT.